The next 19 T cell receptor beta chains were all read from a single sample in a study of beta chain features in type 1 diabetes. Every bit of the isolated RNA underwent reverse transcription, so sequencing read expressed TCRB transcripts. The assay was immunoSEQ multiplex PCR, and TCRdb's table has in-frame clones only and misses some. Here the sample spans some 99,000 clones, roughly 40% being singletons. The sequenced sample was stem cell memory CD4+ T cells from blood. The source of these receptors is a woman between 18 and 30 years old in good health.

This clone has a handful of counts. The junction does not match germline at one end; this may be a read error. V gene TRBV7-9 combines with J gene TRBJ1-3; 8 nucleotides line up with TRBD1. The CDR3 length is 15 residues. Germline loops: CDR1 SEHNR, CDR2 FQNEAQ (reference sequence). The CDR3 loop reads CASRLTQGAGNTIYF. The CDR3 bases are TGTGCCAGCAGATTAACCCAGGGGGCTGGGAACACCATATATTTT.

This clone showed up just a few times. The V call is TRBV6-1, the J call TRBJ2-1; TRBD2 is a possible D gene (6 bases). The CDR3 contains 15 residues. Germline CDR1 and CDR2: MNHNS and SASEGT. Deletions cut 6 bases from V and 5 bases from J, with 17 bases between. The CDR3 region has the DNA TGTGCCAGCAGACCCAACTACGGGACTGACAATGAGCAGTTCTTC. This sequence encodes CASRPNYGTDNEQFF.

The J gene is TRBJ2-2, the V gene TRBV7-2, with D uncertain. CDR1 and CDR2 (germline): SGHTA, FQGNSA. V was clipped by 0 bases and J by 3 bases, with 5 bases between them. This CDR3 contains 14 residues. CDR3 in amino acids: CASSLASYTGELFF. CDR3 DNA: TGTGCCAGCAGCTTAGCGAGTTACACCGGGGAGCTGTTTTTT.

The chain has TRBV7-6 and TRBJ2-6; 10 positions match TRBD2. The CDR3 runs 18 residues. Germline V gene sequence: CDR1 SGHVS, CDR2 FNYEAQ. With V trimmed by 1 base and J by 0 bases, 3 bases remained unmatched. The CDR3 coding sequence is TGTGCCAGCAGCTTAGTTCCTAGCGGGGGCTCTGGGGCCAACGTCCTGACTTTC. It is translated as CASSLVPSGGSGANVLTF. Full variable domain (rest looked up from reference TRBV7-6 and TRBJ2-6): GAGVSQSPRYKVTKRGQDVALRCDPISGHVSLYWYRQALGQGPEFLTYFNYEAQQDKSGLPNDRFSAERPEGSISTLTIQRTEQRDSAMYRCASSLVPSGGSGANVLTFGAGSRLTVL.

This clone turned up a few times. DNA of the CDR3: TGTGCCAGTAAGATCCGGGACACCTACGAGCAGTACTTC. Translated, it gives CASKIRDTYEQYF. The chain has TRBV19 and TRBJ2-7; D possibly corresponds to TRBD1 (6 bases). CDR1 LNHDA and CDR2 SQIVND come from the germline V gene (reference sequence). The CDR3 covers 13 residues. V lost 7 bases, J lost 2 bases, and 12 bases lay in between.

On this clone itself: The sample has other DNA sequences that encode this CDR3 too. The CDR3 reads CASSLDGYEQYF. DNA for the CDR3: TGCGCCAGCAGCCTGGACGGTTACGAGCAGTACTTC. This chain joins TRBV5-1 and TRBJ2-7, with D unclear. The germline V gene has CDR1 SGHRS and CDR2 YFSETQ. Trimming took 4 bases from V and 4 from J, leaving 9 bases between them. The CDR3 is 12 amino acids.

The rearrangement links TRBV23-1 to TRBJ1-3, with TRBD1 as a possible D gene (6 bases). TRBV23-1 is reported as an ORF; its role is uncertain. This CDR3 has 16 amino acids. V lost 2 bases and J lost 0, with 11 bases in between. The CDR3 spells CASSQAKTGSGNTIYF. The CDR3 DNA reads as TGCGCCAGCAGTCAAGCGAAGACAGGCTCTGGAAACACCATATATTTT.

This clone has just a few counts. Here the CDR3 reads CASTLGLAGSYNEQFF. As DNA, the CDR3 is TGTGCCAGTACTTTAGGACTAGCGGGATCCTACAATGAGCAGTTCTTC. The V gene is TRBV19, the J gene TRBJ2-1, with TRBD2 matching over 12 bases. V lost 7 bases to trimming and J lost 1 base; unmatched junction nucleotides: 5. Per germline, CDR1 LNHDA and CDR2 SQIVND (reference sequence). This CDR3 is built from 16 residues.

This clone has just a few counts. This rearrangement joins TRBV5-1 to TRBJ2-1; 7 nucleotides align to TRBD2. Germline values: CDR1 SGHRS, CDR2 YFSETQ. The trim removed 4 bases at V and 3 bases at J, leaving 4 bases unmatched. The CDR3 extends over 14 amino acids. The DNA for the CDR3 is TGCGCCAGCAGCACGGGAGGTTTCTACAATGAGCAGTTCTTC. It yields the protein CASSTGGFYNEQFF.

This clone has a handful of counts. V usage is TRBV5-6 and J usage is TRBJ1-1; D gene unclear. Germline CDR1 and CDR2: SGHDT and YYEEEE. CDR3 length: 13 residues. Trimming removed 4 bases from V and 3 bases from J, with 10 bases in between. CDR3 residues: CASSLAIYTEAFF. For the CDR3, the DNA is TGTGCCAGCAGCCTAGCCATTTACACTGAAGCTTTCTTT.

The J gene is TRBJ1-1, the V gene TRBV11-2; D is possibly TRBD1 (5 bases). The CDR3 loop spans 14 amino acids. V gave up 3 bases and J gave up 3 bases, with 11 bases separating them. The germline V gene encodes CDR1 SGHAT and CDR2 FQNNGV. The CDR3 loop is CASSLGPGDTEAFF. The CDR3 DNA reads TGTGCCAGCAGCTTGGGACCGGGGGACACTGAAGCTTTCTTT. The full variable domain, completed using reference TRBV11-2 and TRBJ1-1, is EAGVAQSPRYKIIEKRQSVAFWCNPISGHATLYWYQQILGQGPKLLIQFQNNGVVDDSQLPKDRFSAERLKGVDSTLKIQPAKLEDSAVYLCASSLGPGDTEAFFGQGTRLTVV.

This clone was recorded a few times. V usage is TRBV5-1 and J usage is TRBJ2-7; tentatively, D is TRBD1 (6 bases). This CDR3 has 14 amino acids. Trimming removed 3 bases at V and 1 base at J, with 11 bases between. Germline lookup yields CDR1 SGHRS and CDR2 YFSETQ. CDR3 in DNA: TGCGCCAGCAGCTACAGGGTAAGGTCCTACGAGCAGTACTTC. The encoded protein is CASSYRVRSYEQYF.

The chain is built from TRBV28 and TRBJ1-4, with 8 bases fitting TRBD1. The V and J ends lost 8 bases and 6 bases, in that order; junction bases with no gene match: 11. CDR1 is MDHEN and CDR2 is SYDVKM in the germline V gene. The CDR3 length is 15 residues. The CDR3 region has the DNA TGTGCCAGCGAGAACAGGGGGTTGAGGGATGAAAAACTGTTTTTT. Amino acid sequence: CASENRGLRDEKLFF.

The CDR3 is CAWSRTGGVSQPQHF. Here the CDR3 DNA reads TGTGCCTGGAGTCGAACAGGGGGCGTTAGTCAGCCCCAGCATTTT. The genes are TRBV30 and TRBJ1-5; 9 bases match TRBD1. CDR1 and CDR2 (germline): GTSNPN, SVGIG (reference sequence). The length of the CDR3 is 15 residues. Unmatched junction bases numbered 8, after V lost 2 bases and J lost 6 bases. Complete variable domain (other parts from reference TRBV30 and TRBJ1-5): SQTIHQWPATLVQPVGSPLSLECTVEGTSNPNLYWYRQAAGRGLQLLFYSVGIGQISSEVPQNLSASRPQDRQFILSSKKLLLSDSGFYLCAWSRTGGVSQPQHFGDGTRLSIL.

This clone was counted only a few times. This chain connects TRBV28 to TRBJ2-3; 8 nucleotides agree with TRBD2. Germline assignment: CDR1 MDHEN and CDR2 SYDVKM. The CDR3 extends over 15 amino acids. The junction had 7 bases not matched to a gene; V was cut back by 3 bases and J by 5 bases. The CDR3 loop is CASSFRGRPEDTQYF. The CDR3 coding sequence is TGTGCCAGCAGTTTTCGCGGGAGGCCCGAAGATACGCAGTATTTT.

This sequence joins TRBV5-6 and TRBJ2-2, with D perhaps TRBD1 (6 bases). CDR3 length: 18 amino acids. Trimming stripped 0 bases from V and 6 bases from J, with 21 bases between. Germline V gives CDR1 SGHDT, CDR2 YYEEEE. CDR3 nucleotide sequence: TGTGCCAGCAGCTTGGGGATACGGAACAGGGTGTGGGCCGGGGAGCTGTTTTTT. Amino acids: CASSLGIRNRVWAGELFF.

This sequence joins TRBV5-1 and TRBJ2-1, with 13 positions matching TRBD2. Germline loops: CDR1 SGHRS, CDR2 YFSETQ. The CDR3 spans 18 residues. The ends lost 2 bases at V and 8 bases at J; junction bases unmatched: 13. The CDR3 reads CASSFLRGRTSGSYEQFF. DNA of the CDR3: TGCGCCAGCAGCTTTCTACGGGGGCGGACTAGCGGGAGTTATGAGCAGTTCTTC.

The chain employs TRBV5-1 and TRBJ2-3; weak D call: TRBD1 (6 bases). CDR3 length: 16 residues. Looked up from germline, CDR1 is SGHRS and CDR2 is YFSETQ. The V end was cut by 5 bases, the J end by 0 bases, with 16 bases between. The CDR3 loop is CASRKPGTQSTDTQYF. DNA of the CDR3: TGCGCCAGCAGGAAGCCCGGGACACAAAGCACAGATACGCAGTATTTT.

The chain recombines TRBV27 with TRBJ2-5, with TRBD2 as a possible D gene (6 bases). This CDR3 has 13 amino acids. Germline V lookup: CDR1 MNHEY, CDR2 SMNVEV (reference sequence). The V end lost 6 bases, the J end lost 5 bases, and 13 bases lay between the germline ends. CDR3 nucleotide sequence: TGTGCCAGCAGACGGGACTTCGGGGAGACCCAGTACTTC. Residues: CASRRDFGETQYF.